Included here is one T cell receptor beta chain sequence, with context. Its antigen is currently unknown. The CDR3 totals 15 residues. The ends were cut back, 1 base at V and 1 base at J, with 8 bases in the middle. Germline values: CDR1 SNHLY, CDR2 FYNNEI. The data derive from a study of T cells in Graves' hyperthyroidism and ophthalmopathy. Amplified TCR beta CDR3 regions came from RNA transcripts. A set of HTBI primers served as the primers for a first-round RT-PCR of the TCR CDR3. MiXCR, run by TCRdb on the multiplex PCR reads, gives a single entry per CDR3 protein. The sample yields about 640,000 distinct CDR3 sequences, about 45% seen once. Study results and caveats: Ophthalmopathy and stable hyperthyroidism were separated by a 13 V-J model. The model foresaw ophthalmopathy a median around 6 months prior to onset. Most clonotypes expanded in the thyroid (above 0.001) were also present in blood.

This receptor was taken from an adult man with Graves' disease, either hyperthyroidism or ophthalmopathy (not recorded which). The sample taken for sequencing was peripheral blood or thyroid tissue (not recorded which). The chain joins TRBV2 to TRBJ1-5; D not resolved. The CDR3 DNA is TGTGCCAGCAGTGAAGTGGCAGCAAGCAATCAGCCCCAGCATTTT. Translation: CASSEVAASNQPQHF. The full variable domain, completed using reference TRBV2 and TRBJ1-5, is EPEVTQTPSHQVTQMGQEVILRCVPISNHLYFYWYRQILGQKVEFLVSFYNNEISEKSEIFDDQFSVERPDGSNFTLKIRSTKLEDSAMYFCASSEVAASNQPQHFGDGTRLSIL.